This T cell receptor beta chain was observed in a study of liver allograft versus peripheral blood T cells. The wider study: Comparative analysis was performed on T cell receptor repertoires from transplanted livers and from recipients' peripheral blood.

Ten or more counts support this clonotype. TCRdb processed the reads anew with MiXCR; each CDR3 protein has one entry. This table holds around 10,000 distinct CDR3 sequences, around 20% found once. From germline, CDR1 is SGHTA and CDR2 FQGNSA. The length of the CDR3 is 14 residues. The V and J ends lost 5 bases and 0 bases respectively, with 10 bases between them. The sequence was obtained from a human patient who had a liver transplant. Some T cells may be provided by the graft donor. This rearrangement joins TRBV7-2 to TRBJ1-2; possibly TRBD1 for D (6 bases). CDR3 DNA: TGTGCCAGCAGCCTACAGGGAACTAACTATGGCTACACCTTC. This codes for CASSLQGTNYGYTF.